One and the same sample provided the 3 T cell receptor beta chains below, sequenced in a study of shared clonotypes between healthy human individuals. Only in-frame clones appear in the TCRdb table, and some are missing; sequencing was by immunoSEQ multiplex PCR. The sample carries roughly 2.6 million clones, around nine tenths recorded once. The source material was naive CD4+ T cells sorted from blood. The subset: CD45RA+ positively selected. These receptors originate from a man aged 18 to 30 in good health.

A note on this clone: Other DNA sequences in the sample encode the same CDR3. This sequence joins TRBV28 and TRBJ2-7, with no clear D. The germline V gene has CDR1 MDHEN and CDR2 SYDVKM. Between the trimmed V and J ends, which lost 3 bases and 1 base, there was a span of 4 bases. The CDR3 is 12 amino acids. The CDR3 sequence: CASSFRSYEQYF. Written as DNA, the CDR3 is TGTGCCAGCAGTTTTCGTTCCTACGAGCAGTACTTC.

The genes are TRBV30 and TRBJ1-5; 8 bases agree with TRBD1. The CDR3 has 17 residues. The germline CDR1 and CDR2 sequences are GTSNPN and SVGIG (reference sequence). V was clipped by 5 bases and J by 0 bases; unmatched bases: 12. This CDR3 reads CAWCLRQGALSNQPQHF. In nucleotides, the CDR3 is TGTGCCTGGTGTCTCCGGCAGGGGGCCCTTAGCAATCAGCCCCAGCATTTT.

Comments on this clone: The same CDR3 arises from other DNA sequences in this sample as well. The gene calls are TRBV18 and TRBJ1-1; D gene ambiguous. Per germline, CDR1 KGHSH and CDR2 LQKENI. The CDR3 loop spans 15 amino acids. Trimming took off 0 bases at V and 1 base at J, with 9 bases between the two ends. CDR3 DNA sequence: TGTGCCAGCTCACCACCTTCACGGCAGAACACTGAAGCTTTCTTT. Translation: CASSPPSRQNTEAFF.